These 18 T cell receptor beta chains were sequenced from one sample in a study of TIL therapy for anti-PD-1-resistant metastatic lung cancer. The libraries were made with immunoSEQ v3. The protocol was immunoSEQ multiplex PCR, while the TCRdb copy is restricted to in-frame clones and leaves out a portion. Here the sample spans about 36,000 clones, more than 60% being singletons. Time point here: pre-treatment sample, taken before nivolumab and TIL therapy. Here the sequenced sample was blood, taken at baseline. The receptors here all came from a person between 25 and 80 years old with non-small cell lung cancer.

The rearrangement uses TRBV25-1 and TRBJ1-6; D may be TRBD1 (5 bases). Between the trimmed V and J ends, which lost 4 bases and 4 bases, there was a span of 11 bases. Per the germline V gene, CDR1 is MGHDK and CDR2 is SYGVNS. CDR3 size: 15 residues. The CDR3 sequence: CASSVAGGYNSPLHF. CDR3 DNA: TGTGCCAGCAGTGTGGCGGGGGGTTATAATTCACCCCTCCACTTT.

This clone was counted only a few times. This chain connects TRBV2 to TRBJ1-1; no clear D gene. The CDR3 contains 13 residues. The germline V and J ends were trimmed by 6 bases and 4 bases, with 12 bases remaining between them. Germline lookup yields CDR1 SNHLY and CDR2 FYNNEI. The DNA for the CDR3 is TGTGCCAGCAGGCAGGTAACGATCACTGAAGCTTTCTTT. Translating gives CASRQVTITEAFF.

The V call is TRBV7-8, the J call TRBJ2-2; D is uncertain. CDR1 is SGHVS, CDR2 FQNEAQ, per germline. This CDR3 contains 15 residues. V dropped 3 bases and J dropped 0 bases, with 8 bases sitting between them. CDR3 sequence reads: CASSFSSTNTGELFF. Written as DNA, the CDR3 is TGTGCCAGCAGCTTTTCCAGCACGAACACCGGGGAGCTGTTTTTT.

This clone was seen only a few times. The rearrangement joins TRBV7-9 to TRBJ1-2; 12 positions match TRBD1. CDR1 is SEHNR, CDR2 FQNEAQ, per germline (reference sequence). There are 15 residues in the CDR3. Unmatched junction bases numbered 9, after V lost 6 bases and J lost 7 bases. The CDR3 region has the DNA TGTGCCAGCAGTTCTCCGGGACAGGGGGCGACTGGCTACACCTTC. It translates to CASSSPGQGATGYTF.

The chain employs TRBV7-3 and TRBJ2-2, with TRBD2 as a possible D gene (6 bases). V lost 5 bases, J lost 7 bases, and 23 bases lay in between. Germline CDR1 SGHTA, CDR2 FQGTGA. The CDR3 sequence is 17 residues long. The CDR3 coding sequence is TGTGCCAGCAGCACATTTCTCCAGGCGGGATTAGGCGGGGAGCTGTTTTTT. Its translation: CASSTFLQAGLGGELFF.

V and J are TRBV28 and TRBJ1-2; D gene uncertain. CDR1 is MDHEN, CDR2 SYDVKM, per germline. This CDR3 has 14 residues. Trimming pared 10 bases from V and 4 bases from J, leaving 19 bases between. CDR3 sequence reads: CATLQRQKTYGYTF. The CDR3 bases are TGTGCCACACTACAGCGGCAGAAAACCTATGGCTACACCTTC.

The V call is TRBV5-8, the J call TRBJ1-4; maybe TRBD1 (5 bases). Trimming pared 3 bases from V and 4 bases from J, leaving 16 bases between. The germline CDR1 and CDR2 sequences are SGHTS and YDEGEE. There are 16 residues in the CDR3. The CDR3 is CASSSRGLGRNEKLFF. CDR3 DNA: TGTGCCAGCAGCTCCCGAGGACTGGGGCGTAATGAAAAACTGTTTTTT.

This clone was seen only once. The CDR3 DNA reads as TGTGCCAGCAGCCTAGGGGGGGGAGCCTCCTACGAGCAGTACTTC. Encoded protein: CASSLGGGASYEQYF. This sequence joins TRBV5-6 and TRBJ2-7; the D gene is possibly TRBD2 (7 bases). CDR3 length: 15 residues. Germline V gene data show CDR1 as SGHDT and CDR2 as YYEEEE. Trimming removed 4 bases from V and 0 bases from J, with 14 bases in between. Supplemented by reference TRBV5-6 and TRBJ2-7, the full variable domain reads DAGVTQSPTHLIKTRGQQVTLRCSPKSGHDTVSWYQQALGQGPQFIFQYYEEEERQRGNFPDRFSGHQFPNYSSELNVNALLLGDSALYLCASSLGGGASYEQYFGPGTRLTVT.

This CDR3 reads CASSLSRDTYNEQFF. DNA of the CDR3: TGTGCCAGCAGCTTAAGTCGGGACACCTACAATGAGCAGTTCTTC. The chain has TRBV7-3 and TRBJ2-1, with a weak D call TRBD1 (6 bases). The germline V gene encodes CDR1 SGHTA and CDR2 FQGTGA. Between the trimmed V and J ends, which lost 1 base and 2 bases, there was a span of 9 bases. The CDR3 consists of 15 residues.

Here the CDR3 DNA reads TGTGCCAGCAGCTTAGGTGGGAACACTGAAGCTTTCTTT. Translation gives CASSLGGNTEAFF. The chain carries TRBV5-4 and TRBJ1-1; D is unclear. The CDR3 contains 13 residues. The germline gives CDR1 SGHNT, CDR2 YYREEE (reference sequence). Trimming removed 2 bases at V and 1 base at J, with 6 bases between.

This chain joins TRBV19 and TRBJ2-7; 9 bases match TRBD1. Germline V lookup: CDR1 LNHDA, CDR2 SQIVND (reference sequence). The CDR3 extends over 14 amino acids. The junction had 4 bases not matched to a gene; V was cut back by 4 bases and J by 3 bases. CDR3 DNA: TGTGCCAGTAGTAGGGGACAGGGCCTCTACGAGCAGTACTTC. The encoded protein is CASSRGQGLYEQYF.

This chain uses TRBV2 with TRBJ1-5, with D possibly matching TRBD1 (5 bases). The CDR3 length is 15 residues. V was trimmed by 3 bases and J by 0 bases, leaving 9 bases between them. The germline gives CDR1 SNHLY, CDR2 FYNNEI. In nucleotides, the CDR3 is TGTGCCAGCAGTGACCTGGACATTAGCAATCAGCCCCAGCATTTT. Translation gives CASSDLDISNQPQHF.

The chain links TRBV5-1 to TRBJ1-2; D is uncertain. The CDR3 is made up of 13 amino acids. Germline CDR1 SGHRS, CDR2 YFSETQ. Deletions cut 1 base from V and 1 base from J, with 5 bases between. CDR3 DNA: TGCGCCAGCAGCTTGAACATTAACTATGGCTACACCTTC. Protein: CASSLNINYGYTF.

V and J are TRBV6-1 and TRBJ2-3; D remains unclear. Germline V lookup: CDR1 MNHNS, CDR2 SASEGT. The ends were cut back, 2 bases at V and 0 bases at J, with 12 bases in the middle. The CDR3 is made up of 16 amino acids. The CDR3 here is CASSEWGISSTDTQYF. CDR3 nucleotides: TGTGCCAGCAGTGAATGGGGTATTTCTAGCACAGATACGCAGTATTTT.

J is TRBJ1-1 and V is TRBV4-3, with D tentatively TRBD1 (5 bases). V lost 0 bases to trimming and J lost 5 bases, with 13 bases between them. Germline V CDR1 and CDR2: LGHNA, YSLEER. The CDR3 covers 15 residues. As DNA, the CDR3 is TGCGCCAGCAGCCAAGATGGTAGGGAGGGGACTGAAGCTTTCTTT. It translates to CASSQDGREGTEAFF.

V is TRBV28 and J is TRBJ2-7, with 12 bases lining up with TRBD2. Looked up from germline, CDR1 is MDHEN and CDR2 is SYDVKM. V lost 6 bases to trimming and J lost 4 bases; unmatched junction nucleotides: 1. The CDR3 has 13 amino acids. CDR3 amino acids: CASRTSGSYEQYF. The DNA of the CDR3 is TGTGCCAGCAGGACTAGCGGGAGTTACGAGCAGTACTTC.

J is TRBJ2-1 and V is TRBV11-1; 8 nucleotides match TRBD2. The J segment lost 8 bases and the V segment lost 4 bases, leaving 10 bases of the junction unmatched. The length of the CDR3 is 15 residues. Germline assignment: CDR1 SGHAT and CDR2 FQDESV (reference sequence). This CDR3 is CASSSTGLRGDEQFF. Here the CDR3 DNA reads TGTGCCAGCAGCTCTACGGGACTGCGGGGGGATGAGCAGTTCTTC. The whole variable domain, remainder taken from reference TRBV11-1 and TRBJ2-1, is EAEVAQSPRYKITEKSQAVAFWCDPISGHATLYWYRQILGQGPELLVQFQDESVVDDSQLPKDRFSAERLKGVDSTLKIQPAELGDSAMYLCASSSTGLRGDEQFFGPGTRLTVL.

The chain recombines TRBV18 with TRBJ2-1; 7 bases line up with TRBD2. Germline CDR1 is KGHSH and CDR2 is LQKENI. V lost 1 base and J lost 5; bases outside the gene matches: 5. This CDR3 comprises 15 residues. The CDR3 nucleotides are TGTGCCAGCTCACCACTGTCGGGGGGAAACAATGAGCAGTTCTTC. This codes for CASSPLSGGNNEQFF.